This T cell receptor (beta chain) was identified in a study of blood T cells in healthy people across ages. This CDR3 comprises 14 residues. V lost 10 bases and J 4 bases, leaving 19 bases between the germline ends. With a J-beta primer mix and a sample-barcoded 5' primer, a second PCR ran 7 to 11 cycles. One entry per CDR3 protein, called by TCRdb with MiXCR from the 5' RACE reads. The sample carries about 570,000 distinct CDR3 sequences, 27% recorded once. This clonotype occurred a few times. Antigen unknown. Study-wide results and limits: The lack of PBMC sorting stopped any conclusive naive versus antigen-experienced comparison. Whereas aged donors had fewer naive CD4+ cells, long-lived donors had more of them and higher diversity.

The people who gave samples were healthy Caucasians from Russia, aged about 6 to 95. This TCR was recovered from a woman aged 70-85 years in good health. The chain joins TRBV12-3 or TRBV12-4 to TRBJ2-5; D gene ambiguous. Material for sequencing was blood. The CDR3 reads CANAPRPYAETQYF. CDR3 nucleotides: TGTGCCAACGCCCCTAGGCCGTATGCAGAGACCCAGTACTTC.